The 18 T cell receptor beta chains presented below share a single source sample, sequenced in a study of blood T cell repertoires in COVID-19. The assay was immunoSEQ multiplex PCR, and TCRdb's table has in-frame clones only and misses some. The table lists just over 250,000 clones, around nine tenths of them singletons. Sequenced input: peripheral blood. These receptors all stem from a man in his forties who had recovered from COVID-19.

The chain joins TRBV19 to TRBJ1-2; TRBD1 aligns across 9 bases. The CDR3 length is 14 residues. Germline V lookup: CDR1 LNHDA, CDR2 SQIVND (reference sequence). J gave up 3 bases and V 7 bases, and 6 bases lay outside the gene matches. CDR3 loop: CASKKQGADYGYTF. The CDR3 coding sequence is TGTGCCAGTAAGAAACAGGGGGCTGACTATGGCTACACCTTC.

CDR3 bases: TGTGCCAGCAGTCCGGGGGGTTATGGCTACACCTTC. Protein product: CASSPGGYGYTF. The chain links TRBV6-2 or TRBV6-3 to TRBJ1-2; D may be TRBD1 (5 bases). The germline V gene has CDR1 MNHEY and CDR2 SVGEGT. The length of the CDR3 is 12 residues. With 5 bases removed from V and 5 bases from J, the gap between germline ends came to 9 bases.

This chain links TRBV2 with TRBJ2-7, with D unresolved. Trimming removed 9 bases at V and 3 bases at J, with 12 bases between. The germline V gene encodes CDR1 SNHLY and CDR2 FYNNEI. CDR3 length equals 12 residues. In DNA, the CDR3 is TGTGCCAGTTTAACGACTCTCTACGAGCAGTACTTC. This encodes CASLTTLYEQYF. The variable domain in full, with the rest retrieved from reference TRBV2 and TRBJ2-7, is EPEVTQTPSHQVTQMGQEVILRCVPISNHLYFYWYRQILGQKVEFLVSFYNNEISEKSEIFDDQFSVERPDGSNFTLKIRSTKLEDSAMYFCASLTTLYEQYFGPGTRLTVT.

The chain couples TRBV5-1 to TRBJ1-1; D call uncertain. With 2 bases removed from V and 5 bases from J, the gap between germline ends came to 13 bases. Per the germline V gene, CDR1 is SGHRS and CDR2 is YFSETQ. The CDR3 runs 14 residues. CDR3 in amino acids: CASSLGSEWTEAFF. CDR3 nucleotides: TGCGCCAGCAGCTTAGGGAGCGAGTGGACTGAAGCTTTCTTT.

The rearrangement joins TRBV2 to TRBJ1-1; D perhaps matches TRBD1 (6 bases). CDR1 is SNHLY and CDR2 is FYNNEI in the germline V gene. Trimming pared 7 bases from V and 1 base from J, leaving 13 bases between. The CDR3 is 14 residues long. As DNA, the CDR3 is TGTGCCAGCAACTCGGTCAGGGGGAACACTGAAGCTTTCTTT. This translates into CASNSVRGNTEAFF.

This chain joins TRBV19 and TRBJ2-5, with 8 nucleotides matching TRBD1. The CDR3 is 14 amino acids. In germline, CDR1 is LNHDA, CDR2 SQIVND (reference sequence). With V trimmed by 6 bases and J by 4 bases, 7 bases remained unmatched. CDR3 protein: CASRGQGPGETQYF. The CDR3 DNA follows: TGTGCCAGTAGAGGACAGGGCCCAGGAGAGACCCAGTACTTC.

The V gene is TRBV6-5, the J gene TRBJ1-2; D remains unclear. CDR3 length: 12 amino acids. V was clipped by 1 base and J by 6 bases, with 6 bases between them. Germline V gene data show CDR1 as MNHEY and CDR2 as SVGAGI. CDR3 region: CASSYYGNGYTF. The CDR3 DNA is TGTGCCAGCAGTTACTATGGCAATGGCTACACCTTC.

This clone was counted once. The chain couples TRBV19 to TRBJ2-2; the D gene is possibly TRBD1 (5 bases). Trimming shortened V by 2 bases and J by 0 bases, and 10 bases separated the two germline ends. CDR1 is LNHDA, CDR2 SQIVND, per germline (reference sequence). This CDR3 is 16 amino acids long. CDR3 amino acids: CASSIIPGSNTGELFF. The CDR3 bases are TGTGCCAGTAGTATAATTCCAGGGTCGAACACCGGGGAGCTGTTTTTT.

The rearrangement joins TRBV12-5 to TRBJ1-5; weak D call: TRBD1 (6 bases). Germline V gene lookup returns CDR1 LGHNT and CDR2 FRNRAP. The CDR3 contains 16 residues. Trimming removed 0 bases from V and 2 bases from J, with 11 bases in between. CDR3 sequence reads: CASGLVSGGGNQPQHF. The CDR3 DNA sequence: TGTGCTAGTGGTTTGGTATCGGGGGGCGGCAATCAGCCCCAGCATTTT. Filled out from reference TRBV12-5 and TRBJ1-5, the complete variable domain reads DARVTQTPRHKVTEMGQEVTMRCQPILGHNTVFWYRQTMMQGLELLAYFRNRAPLDDSGMPKDRFSAEMPDATLATLKIQPSEPRDSAVYFCASGLVSGGGNQPQHFGDGTRLSIL.

This clone has only one observation. This CDR3 is CASSRGLAGGPGANVLTF. In DNA form, the CDR3 reads TGTGCCAGCAGCCGGGGACTAGCGGGAGGGCCCGGGGCCAACGTCCTGACTTTC. The J gene is TRBJ2-6, the V gene TRBV11-2; 16 bases are a match to TRBD2. V lost 5 bases to trimming and J lost 4 bases; unmatched junction nucleotides: 5. This CDR3 has 18 residues. CDR1 SGHAT and CDR2 FQNNGV come from the germline V gene.

This clone appeared a single time. The rearrangement links TRBV6-1 to TRBJ2-1, with D maybe TRBD2 (6 bases). CDR1 MNHNS and CDR2 SASEGT come from the germline V gene. This CDR3 region has 15 residues. V lost 0 bases, J lost 7 bases, and 13 bases lay in between. CDR3 nucleotides: TGTGCCAGCAGTGAAGCTTCGACGGGAGTAAATGAGCAGTTCTTC. Amino acid sequence: CASSEASTGVNEQFF.

The chain has TRBV29-1 and TRBJ2-7; 7 nucleotides agree with TRBD1. The germline V gene has CDR1 SQVTM and CDR2 ANQGSEA. CDR3 length equals 12 residues. V shed 6 bases, J shed 7 bases, and the junction held 9 bases outside the gene matches. This CDR3 reads CSVWTGSREQYF. The CDR3 bases are TGCAGCGTCTGGACAGGCTCAAGAGAGCAGTACTTC.

The V and J genes are TRBV5-1 and TRBJ2-5, with no clear D. This CDR3 is built from 13 residues. V was trimmed by 0 bases and J by 3 bases, leaving 6 bases between them. Germline assignment: CDR1 SGHRS and CDR2 YFSETQ. CDR3 in DNA: TGCGCCAGCAGCTTGGACAGAAAAGAGACCCAGTACTTC. Translated, it gives CASSLDRKETQYF.

J is TRBJ1-2 and V is TRBV18, with D possibly matching TRBD1 (6 bases). Germline V gives CDR1 KGHSH, CDR2 LQKENI. V lost 3 bases to trimming and J lost 6 bases, with 11 bases between them. The CDR3 has 13 residues. CDR3 DNA sequence: TGTGCCAGCTCACCGGGGGGGCCCCATGGCTACACCTTC. Translating gives CASSPGGPHGYTF. Drawing the rest from reference TRBV18 and TRBJ1-2, the complete variable domain is NAGVMQNPRHLVRRRGQEARLRCSPMKGHSHVYWYRQLPEEGLKFMVYLQKENIIDESGMPKERFSAEFPKEGPSILRIQQVVRGDSAAYFCASSPGGPHGYTFGSGTRLTVV.

V usage is TRBV9 and J usage is TRBJ2-5, with 8 bases matching TRBD1. The V and J ends lost 4 bases and 4 bases, in that order; junction bases with no gene match: 9. Germline V CDR1 and CDR2: SGDLS, YYNGEE. This CDR3 comprises 15 residues. In DNA form, the CDR3 reads TGTGCCAGCAGCTCCCGGACAGGGCCTTCAGAGACCCAGTACTTC. The encoded protein is CASSSRTGPSETQYF.

This chain connects TRBV6-1 to TRBJ2-7, with TRBD1 as a possible D gene (7 bases). Trimming shortened V by 0 bases and J by 2 bases, and 11 bases separated the two germline ends. Germline V CDR1 and CDR2: MNHNS, SASEGT. This CDR3 is 15 amino acids long. The CDR3 sequence is CASSEARGQPYEQYF. The CDR3 coding sequence is TGTGCCAGCAGTGAAGCGCGGGGACAGCCCTACGAGCAGTACTTC.

This chain uses TRBV10-3 with TRBJ2-2, with 7 bases lining up with TRBD1. CDR3 length: 14 amino acids. Unmatched junction bases numbered 1, after V lost 2 bases and J lost 4 bases. Looked up from germline, CDR1 is ENHRY and CDR2 is SYGVKD. The CDR3 region has the DNA TGTGCCATCAGTGAGAGACAGGGCACCGGGGAGCTGTTTTTT. This encodes CAISERQGTGELFF.

The rearrangement joins TRBV6-5 to TRBJ1-5; D is undetermined. CDR3 size: 14 residues. Trimming removed 6 bases at V and 0 bases at J, with 9 bases between. The germline gives CDR1 MNHEY, CDR2 SVGAGI. The CDR3 DNA reads as TGTGCCAGCAGAATAAGCATTAGCAATCAGCCCCAGCATTTT. Translation gives CASRISISNQPQHF.